The 27 T cell receptor beta chains reported below all come from one sample, sequenced in a study of blood T cells in healthy people across ages. A second roughly 6 to 11 cycle PCR used barcoded and J-beta primers. MiXCR was run by TCRdb on the 5' RACE reads, yielding one entry per CDR3 protein. The sample includes approximately 830,000 distinct CDR3 sequences, approximately 67% of them seen just once. What was sequenced was blood. Receptors were obtained from a man aged 25 to 40 in good health.

The CDR3 bases are TGCAGTACTAATCTATGGGATACGCAGTATTTT. This sequence encodes CSTNLWDTQYF. The J gene is TRBJ2-3, the V gene TRBV20-1; D not resolved. V lost 8 bases to trimming and J lost 6 bases, with 12 bases between them. Germline V lookup: CDR1 DFQATT, CDR2 SNEGSKA (reference sequence). CDR3 length: 11 amino acids.

In this sample, this clonotype turned up a few times. V gene TRBV6-5 combines with J gene TRBJ2-7, with a tentative D call TRBD2 (5 bases). Germline CDR1 and CDR2: MNHEY and SVGAGI. The CDR3 runs to 12 residues. Trimming took 8 bases from V and 4 from J, leaving 12 bases between them. CDR3 sequence (DNA): TGTGCCAGCCGGGAAAGGGATTACGAGCAGTACTTC. It translates to CASRERDYEQYF.

Only a few counts were recorded for this clonotype. The V call is TRBV7-2, the J call TRBJ2-1; TRBD1 agrees at 9 bases. J lost 7 bases, V lost 4 bases, and 8 bases had no gene match. CDR1 and CDR2 (germline): SGHTA, FQGNSA. The CDR3 sequence is 15 residues long. The CDR3 DNA reads TGTGCCAGCAGCTGGACCGCCGGGACAGGGAATGAGCAGTTCTTC. Its protein is CASSWTAGTGNEQFF.

This sequence joins TRBV9 and TRBJ2-3; 9 nucleotides match TRBD1. From germline, CDR1 is SGDLS and CDR2 YYNGEE. The CDR3 totals 18 residues. Trimming cost V 3 bases and J 6 bases; bases outside gene matches: 17. The CDR3 DNA sequence: TGTGCCAGCAGCGGGCTCGCTGGGACAGGGACCCTGGAGGATACGCAGTATTTT. Its protein product is CASSGLAGTGTLEDTQYF.

The chain employs TRBV4-3 and TRBJ2-2; unclear D gene. This CDR3 region has 16 residues. Germline loops: CDR1 LGHNA, CDR2 YSLEER. Trimming shortened V by 1 base and J by 1 base, and 10 bases separated the two germline ends. The CDR3 DNA reads as TGCGCCAGCAGCCAAGGTCCCCTGCTGAACACCGGGGAGCTGTTTTTT. It translates to CASSQGPLLNTGELFF.

This clonotype was counted ten times or more. The rearrangement links TRBV5-1 to TRBJ2-1, with TRBD1 identical over 7 bases. The CDR3 spans 14 residues. Germline V CDR1 and CDR2: SGHRS, YFSETQ. The trim removed 4 bases at V and 2 bases at J, leaving 3 bases unmatched. This CDR3 reads CASSLGTAYNEQFF. In DNA form, the CDR3 reads TGCGCCAGCAGCCTCGGGACAGCCTACAATGAGCAGTTCTTC.

The chain couples TRBV4-1 to TRBJ2-7; maybe TRBD1 (5 bases). Trimming pared 1 base from V and 1 base from J, leaving 14 bases between. The CDR3 spans 16 residues. Germline V gene data show CDR1 as MGHRA and CDR2 as YSYEKL. CDR3 sequence reads: CASSQVPGMTSYEQYF. DNA for the CDR3: TGCGCCAGCAGCCAAGTTCCAGGGATGACTTCCTACGAGCAGTACTTC.

This chain joins TRBV28 and TRBJ1-4; 8 positions match TRBD1. The J segment lost 8 bases and the V segment lost 4 bases, leaving 9 bases of the junction unmatched. The CDR3 contains 15 residues. Looked up from germline, CDR1 is MDHEN and CDR2 is SYDVKM. The CDR3 spells CASSSRGQGKEKLFF. The CDR3 bases are TGTGCCAGCAGTTCACGAGGACAGGGAAAAGAAAAACTGTTTTTT.

Here the CDR3 DNA reads TGCAGCGTTGAACAGGGGGCGCGGGCCAACGTCCTGACTTTC. Residues: CSVEQGARANVLTF. The rearrangement joins TRBV29-1 to TRBJ2-6, with 8 bases matching TRBD1. The germline CDR1 and CDR2 sequences are SQVTM and ANQGSEA. This CDR3 contains 14 residues. Trimming took 2 bases from V and 5 from J; bases not matched to a gene: 2.

This clonotype was observed many times. The chain couples TRBV12-3 or TRBV12-4 to TRBJ2-1; the match to TRBD2 covers 7 bases. The CDR3 has 16 residues. J lost 4 bases, V lost 6 bases, and 12 bases had no gene match. This chain's CDR3 is CASSLSLADPYNEQFF. In DNA, the CDR3 is TGTGCCAGCAGCCTCTCCCTAGCGGACCCATACAATGAGCAGTTCTTC.

J is TRBJ2-5 and V is TRBV6-6; D possibly corresponds to TRBD1 (6 bases). The CDR3 has 14 residues. V gave up 5 bases and J gave up 1 base, with 11 bases separating them. CDR1 is MNHNY and CDR2 is SVGAGI in the germline V gene (reference sequence). The CDR3 bases are TGTGCCAGCAGTCCTACAGGGAGCCAAGAGACCCAGTACTTC. Translation: CASSPTGSQETQYF.

The rearrangement joins TRBV14 to TRBJ2-2; no definite D call. This CDR3 is 14 amino acids long. Germline CDR1 and CDR2: SGHDN and FVKESK. Trimming shortened V by 1 base and J by 3 bases, and 6 bases separated the two germline ends. The chain's CDR3 is CASSQARDTGELFF. The CDR3 nucleotides read TGTGCCAGCAGCCAAGCACGGGACACCGGGGAGCTGTTTTTT. The entire variable domain, with the rest obtained from reference TRBV14 and TRBJ2-2, is as follows: EAGVTQFPSHSVIEKGQTVTLRCDPISGHDNLYWYRRVMGKEIKFLLHFVKESKQDESGMPNNRFLAERTGGTYSTLKVQPAELEDSGVYFCASSQARDTGELFFGEGSRLTVL.

In its sample, this clonotype was seen a few times. The V and J genes are TRBV11-2 and TRBJ2-3; 13 bases map to TRBD2. Germline trimming cut 1 base from V and 2 bases from J; bases unmatched to any gene: 15. Germline V gene lookup returns CDR1 SGHAT and CDR2 FQNNGV. The CDR3 length is 21 residues. CDR3 protein: CASSLVRLAGGQRKNTDTQYF. CDR3 sequence (DNA): TGTGCCAGCAGCTTAGTTCGACTAGCGGGGGGACAACGGAAAAACACAGATACGCAGTATTTT. The entire variable domain, with the rest obtained from reference TRBV11-2 and TRBJ2-3, is as follows: EAGVAQSPRYKIIEKRQSVAFWCNPISGHATLYWYQQILGQGPKLLIQFQNNGVVDDSQLPKDRFSAERLKGVDSTLKIQPAKLEDSAVYLCASSLVRLAGGQRKNTDTQYFGPGTRLTVL.

The gene calls are TRBV20-1 and TRBJ2-3; no clear D. CDR1 and CDR2 (germline): DFQATT, SNEGSKA (reference sequence). V was clipped by 2 bases and J by 2 bases, with 11 bases between them. The CDR3 has 14 residues. For the CDR3, the DNA is TGCAGTGCTAGACCCCCCCCCTACACAGATACGCAGTATTTT. Protein: CSARPPPYTDTQYF.

This clonotype was picked up a small number of times. Since a much larger clone is just one base distant, this may be a read error. The chain carries TRBV5-1 and TRBJ2-5; D is undetermined. V lost 2 bases, J lost 11 bases, and 22 bases lay in between. Germline assignment: CDR1 SGHRS and CDR2 YFSETQ. The CDR3 is made up of 15 amino acids. The CDR3 loop is CASSFDPAGYNEQYF. The DNA of the CDR3 is TGCGCCAGCAGCTTCGACCCAGCTGGATACAATGAGCAGTACTTC.

This sequence joins TRBV28 and TRBJ2-5; tentative D call: TRBD2 (5 bases). The ends were cut back, 3 bases at V and 6 bases at J, with 14 bases in the middle. Per germline, CDR1 MDHEN and CDR2 SYDVKM. This CDR3 has 14 residues. The DNA of the CDR3 is TGTGCCAGCAGTTTCGACCCGGGGTGGCAGACCCAGTACTTC. Translated, it gives CASSFDPGWQTQYF.

On this clonotype itself: A much larger clone sits a single nucleotide away, making a read error possible. The V call is TRBV9, the J call TRBJ1-2; TRBD1 is a possible D gene (5 bases). V gave up 2 bases and J gave up 4 bases, with 6 bases separating them. In germline, CDR1 is SGDLS, CDR2 YYNGEE. The CDR3 consists of 12 residues. The CDR3 coding sequence is TGTGCCAGCAGCGTCGACAGCTATGGCTACACCTTC. Protein sequence: CASSVDSYGYTF.

V gene TRBV20-1 combines with J gene TRBJ2-3; 7 positions match TRBD2. CDR3 length: 12 residues. V trimming: 3 bases; J trimming: 10 bases; junction bases outside the gene matches: 7. Germline V gives CDR1 DFQATT, CDR2 SNEGSKA (reference sequence). The CDR3 region is CSASPVAGAQYF. The CDR3 coding sequence is TGCAGTGCTAGTCCCGTTGCGGGGGCGCAGTATTTT.

The chain is built from TRBV4-1 and TRBJ2-4; D could derive from TRBD1 or TRBD2 (5 bases each). With the DNA end fitting TRBJ2-7 better, the J assignment may be wrong. The CDR3 extends over 17 amino acids. Per germline, CDR1 MGHRA and CDR2 YSYEKL. The DNA of the CDR3 is TGCGCCAGCAGCCAAGTAGGGGCACACGGGGCCGACTACGAGCAGTACTTC. It yields the protein CASSQVGAHGADYEQYF.

This rearrangement joins TRBV9 to TRBJ1-1; the D is unclear. CDR3 length equals 13 residues. Germline-derived CDR1 and CDR2 are SGDLS and YYNGEE. The V gene lost 0 bases and the J gene lost 8 bases, with 11 bases spanning the gap. In DNA, the CDR3 is TGTGCCAGCAGCGTAGACCCAGGCAAAGAAGCTTTCTTT. This sequence encodes CASSVDPGKEAFF.

This clonotype was observed a handful of times. The chain employs TRBV5-1 and TRBJ2-3; TRBD2 agrees at 7 bases. Per germline, CDR1 SGHRS and CDR2 YFSETQ. This CDR3 is built from 16 residues. V was pared by 3 bases and J by 5 bases, with 12 bases of the junction left unmatched. CDR3 residues: CASSSSQRGPLDTQYF. In DNA form, the CDR3 reads TGCGCCAGCAGCTCTAGCCAGCGGGGACCCTTAGATACGCAGTATTTT.

The chain links TRBV2 to TRBJ2-1; D not resolved. CDR3 length: 14 residues. The germline V gene encodes CDR1 SNHLY and CDR2 FYNNEI. V lost 9 bases, J lost 2 bases, and 14 bases lay in between. The CDR3 DNA sequence: TGTGCCAGGGCACTACCTGAACCCTACAATGAGCAGTTCTTC. Residues: CARALPEPYNEQFF.

The gene calls are TRBV25-1 and TRBJ2-6, with 9 bases aligning to TRBD1. CDR1 and CDR2 (germline): MGHDK, SYGVNS. Unmatched junction bases numbered 7, after V lost 4 bases and J lost 0 bases. This CDR3 comprises 18 residues. The CDR3 here is CASSVPRTGDSGANVLTF. The CDR3 DNA is TGTGCCAGCAGTGTCCCGAGGACAGGGGACTCTGGGGCCAACGTCCTGACTTTC.

On this clonotype: It may be a read error: a sequence one base away is much more abundant. The V and J genes are TRBV12-3 or TRBV12-4 and TRBJ2-2, with 13 bases aligning to TRBD2. The CDR3 contains 16 residues. In DNA, the CDR3 is TGTGCCCGCAGCAGACTAGCGGGGGGTCGAACCGGGGAGCTGTTTTTT. Its translation is CARSRLAGGRTGELFF.

The sample holds a few counts of this clonotype. V usage is TRBV7-2 and J usage is TRBJ1-2; D gene uncertain. V lost 5 bases and J lost 2, with 15 bases in between. The CDR3 length is 15 residues. From germline, CDR1 is SGHTA and CDR2 FQGNSA. CDR3: CASSPPGRRNYGYTF. CDR3 bases: TGTGCCAGCAGCCCCCCAGGCAGGCGAAACTATGGCTACACCTTC. The variable domain in full, with the rest retrieved from reference TRBV7-2 and TRBJ1-2, is GAGVSQSPSNKVTEKGKDVELRCDPISGHTALYWYRQSLGQGLEFLIYFQGNSAPDKSGLPSDRFSAERTGGSVSTLTIQRTQQEDSAVYLCASSPPGRRNYGYTFGSGTRLTVV.

This clonotype has more than one count but fewer than ten. The genes are TRBV20-1 and TRBJ2-3; D may correspond to TRBD1 or TRBD2 (5 bases each). The CDR3 runs 14 residues. Germline CDR1 DFQATT, CDR2 SNEGSKA (reference sequence). With 7 bases removed from V and 5 bases from J, the gap between germline ends came to 19 bases. The CDR3 protein is CSGSWGREGDTQYF. The CDR3 DNA is TGCAGTGGCAGTTGGGGCCGAGAGGGAGATACGCAGTATTTT.

The V gene is TRBV9, the J gene TRBJ2-3, with TRBD2 matching over 10 bases. The CDR3 runs 16 residues. V lost 4 bases to trimming and J lost 0 bases; unmatched junction nucleotides: 5. The V gene's germline CDR1 is SGDLS and CDR2 YYNGEE. In DNA form, the CDR3 reads TGTGCCAGCAGCCCGAGCGGGGGGGGTAGCACAGATACGCAGTATTTT. This gives the protein CASSPSGGGSTDTQYF. Combining the CDR3 with reference TRBV9 and TRBJ2-3 gives the whole variable domain DSGVTQTPKHLITATGQRVTLRCSPRSGDLSVYWYQQSLDQGLQFLIQYYNGEERAKGNILERFSAQQFPDLHSELNLSSLELGDSALYFCASSPSGGGSTDTQYFGPGTRLTVL.